This TCR beta chain was captured in a study of shared clonotypes between healthy human individuals. The wider study: Donor ages ranged 18 to 49 years: a couple of women, a few men. General study findings and limits: Four donors held about 4.6% of naive CD4 clonotypes in common. Naive subsets tended to show greater estimated richness than memory subsets. An anticipated effect of sequencing depth on clonotype sharing among donors was recognized.

The data were produced by immunoSEQ multiplex PCR, yet TCRdb's version contains in-frame clones alone and is incomplete. The data hold 90,000 to 130,000 clones, with around 68% observed a single time. In its sample, this clone was seen many times. Its antigen is not identified. Looked up from germline, CDR1 is MNHNS and CDR2 is SASEGT. The V segment lost 6 bases and the J segment 5 bases; nucleotides outside the gene matches: 7. The CDR3 consists of 14 residues. The sample taken for sequencing was memory CD8+ T cells sorted from blood. Described subset: CD45RO+ cells pooled with CCR7-negative TemRA cells. The sequence derives from a woman under 40 in good health. The chain uses TRBV6-1 and TRBJ1-5, with 7 nucleotides matching TRBD1. CDR3 sequence reads: CASRHRGRDQPQHF. The CDR3 coding sequence is TGTGCCAGCAGGCACAGGGGCCGGGATCAGCCCCAGCATTTT.